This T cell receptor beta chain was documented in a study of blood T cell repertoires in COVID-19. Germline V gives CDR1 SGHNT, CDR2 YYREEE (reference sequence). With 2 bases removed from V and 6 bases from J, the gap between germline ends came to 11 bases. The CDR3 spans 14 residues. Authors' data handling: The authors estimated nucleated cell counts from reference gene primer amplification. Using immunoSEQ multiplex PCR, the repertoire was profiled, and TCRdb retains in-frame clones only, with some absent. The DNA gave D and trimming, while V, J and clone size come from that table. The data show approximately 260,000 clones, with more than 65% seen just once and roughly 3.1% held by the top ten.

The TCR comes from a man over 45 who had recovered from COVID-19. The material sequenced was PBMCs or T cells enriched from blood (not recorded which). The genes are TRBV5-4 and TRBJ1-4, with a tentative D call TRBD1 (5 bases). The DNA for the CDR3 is TGTGCCAGCAGCTTCGGGGGGAGCGATGAAAAACTGTTTTTT. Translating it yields CASSFGGSDEKLFF.